The T cell receptor beta chain described here comes from a study of blood T cell repertoires in COVID-19 (TCRdb year 2020). Broadly, across the study: Collaborator samples came from the United States, Italy and Spain and covered acute and convalescent phases of COVID-19. The prospective study material was composed of cDNA or gDNA derived from T cells, B-cell-depleted T cells, or PBMCs. Deeply sampled blood TCRbeta repertoires from subjects exposed to, actively infected with, or recovered from COVID-19 were included in the dataset. A freely available public database, intended as a resource for researchers studying the immune response to SARS-CoV-2, is where the repertoires were released. The samples were drawn from the first 160 participants of the ongoing ImmuneRACE study and from some 1,300 subjects provided by 6 global collaborators. Sample metadata almost always included a de-identified subject ID, COVID-19 status, age in years and sex. Where available, HLA class I and class II types were taken from metadata supplied by the sample provider and were not determined by assay-based typing. The investigation overall reported the following: The amount of clinical and demographic metadata varied by source and participant and was provided uncurated.

TCRbeta CDR3 regions were amplified from genomic DNA by means of the immunoSEQ Assay, a bias-controlled multiplex PCR. The authors' pipeline ran thus. Nucleated cell counts per sample were estimated from amplification of reference gene primers within the assay. To quantify the absolute abundance of each unique TCRbeta CDR3 rearrangement, sequence reads were collapsed and filtered. For each sample, productive Simpson clonality was calculated as the square root of Simpson's diversity index over productive rearrangements. Entries here come from immuneACCESS through TCRdb and include only in-frame sequences with V and J called. Some clones fail to appear in such tables; in the studies checked, an unresolved V gene covers under half of the shortfall, and the cause of the remainder is unknown. The DNA gave D and trimming, while V, J and clone size come from that table. Across this sample there are around 100,000 clones, with under 90% seen only once. More than 10% of the sample goes to the ten largest clones.

Whole blood was collected in K2EDTA tubes by collaborating institutions according to the institutions' own protocols. For TCRbeta analysis, collaborator samples were shipped as frozen whole blood, as isolated PBMCs, or as DNA extracted from either sample type. With respect to this clone: The clone's antigen remains unknown. The sample holds no much larger clone one base away, and base qualities are not on file.

Measured from the cysteine to the phenylalanine, the CDR3 is 13 residues long. Only CDR3 DNA is held: 39 bases, read in frame from base 1. Relative to germline, V is missing 5 bases and J is missing 5 bases, with 5 bases of the junction outside any gene match. The germline V gene provides CDR1 MDHEN and CDR2 SYDVKM. The sequenced sample was peripheral blood. The clonotype comes from a human donor in a cohort sampled during active COVID-19. The chain links TRBV28 with TRBJ1-1; 7 bases in the middle match TRBD1. The DNA sequence reads TGTGCCAGCAGTAATGCAGGGGGGACTGAAGCTTTCTTT. It translates as CASSNAGGTEAFF.